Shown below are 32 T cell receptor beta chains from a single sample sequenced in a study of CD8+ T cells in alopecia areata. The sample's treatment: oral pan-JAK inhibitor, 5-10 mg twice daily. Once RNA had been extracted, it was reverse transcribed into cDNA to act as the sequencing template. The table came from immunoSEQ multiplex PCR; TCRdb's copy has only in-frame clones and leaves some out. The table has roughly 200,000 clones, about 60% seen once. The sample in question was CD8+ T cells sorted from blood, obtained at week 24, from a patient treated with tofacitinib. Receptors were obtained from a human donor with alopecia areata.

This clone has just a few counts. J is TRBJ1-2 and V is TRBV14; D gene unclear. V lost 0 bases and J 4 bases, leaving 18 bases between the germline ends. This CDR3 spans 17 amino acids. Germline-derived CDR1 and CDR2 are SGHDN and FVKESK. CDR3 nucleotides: TGTGCCAGCAGCCAAGACCCGGGGTCCGTTATCCTCTATGGCTACACCTTC. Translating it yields CASSQDPGSVILYGYTF.

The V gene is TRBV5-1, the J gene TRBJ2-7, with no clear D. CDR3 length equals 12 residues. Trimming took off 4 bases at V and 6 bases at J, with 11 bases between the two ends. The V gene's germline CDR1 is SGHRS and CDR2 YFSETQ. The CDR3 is CASSRNRAEQYF. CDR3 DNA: TGCGCCAGCAGCCGAAACCGGGCCGAGCAGTACTTC.

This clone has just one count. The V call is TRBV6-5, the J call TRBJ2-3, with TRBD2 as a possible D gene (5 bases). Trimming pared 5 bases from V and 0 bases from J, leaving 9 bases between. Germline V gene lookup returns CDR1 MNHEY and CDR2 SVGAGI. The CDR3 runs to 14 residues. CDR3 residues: CASSRTGSTDTQYF. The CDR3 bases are TGTGCCAGCAGTAGGACGGGAAGCACAGATACGCAGTATTTT.

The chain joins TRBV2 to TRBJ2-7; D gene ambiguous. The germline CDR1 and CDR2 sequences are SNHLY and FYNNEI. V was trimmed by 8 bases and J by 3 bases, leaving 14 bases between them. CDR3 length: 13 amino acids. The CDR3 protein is CASHRHGLYEQYF. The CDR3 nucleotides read TGTGCCAGCCATCGACACGGGCTCTACGAGCAGTACTTC.

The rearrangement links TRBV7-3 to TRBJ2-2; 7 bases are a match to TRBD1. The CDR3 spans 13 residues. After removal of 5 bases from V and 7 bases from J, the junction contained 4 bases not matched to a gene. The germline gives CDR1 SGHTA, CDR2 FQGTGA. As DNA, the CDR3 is TGTGCCAGCAGCGAGACAGGGAACGGGGAGCTGTTTTTT. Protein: CASSETGNGELFF.

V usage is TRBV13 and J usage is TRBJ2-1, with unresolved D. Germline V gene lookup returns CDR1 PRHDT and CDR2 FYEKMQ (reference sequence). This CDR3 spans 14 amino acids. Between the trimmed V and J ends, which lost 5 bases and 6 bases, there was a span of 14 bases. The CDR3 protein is CASSPNRVGNEQFF. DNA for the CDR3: TGTGCCAGCAGCCCCAACAGAGTAGGCAATGAGCAGTTCTTC.

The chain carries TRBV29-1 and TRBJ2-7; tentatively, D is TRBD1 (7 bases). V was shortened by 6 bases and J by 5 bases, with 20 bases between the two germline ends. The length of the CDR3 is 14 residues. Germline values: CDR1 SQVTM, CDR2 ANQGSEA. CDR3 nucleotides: TGCAGCGTGGTTGGAGGGGGCCACGCGAACGAGCAGTACTTC. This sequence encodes CSVVGGGHANEQYF.

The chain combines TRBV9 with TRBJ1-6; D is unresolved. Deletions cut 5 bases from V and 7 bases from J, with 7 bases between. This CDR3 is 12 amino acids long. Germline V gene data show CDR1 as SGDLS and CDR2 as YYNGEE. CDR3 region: CASRGGNSPLHF. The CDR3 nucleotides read TGTGCCAGCAGGGGAGGGAATTCACCCCTCCACTTT.

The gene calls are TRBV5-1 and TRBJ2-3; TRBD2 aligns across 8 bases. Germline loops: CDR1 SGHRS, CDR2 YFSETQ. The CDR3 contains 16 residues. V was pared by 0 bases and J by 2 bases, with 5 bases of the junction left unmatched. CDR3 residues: CASSLGGRPDTDTQYF. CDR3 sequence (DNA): TGCGCCAGCAGCTTGGGCGGGAGGCCAGACACAGATACGCAGTATTTT.

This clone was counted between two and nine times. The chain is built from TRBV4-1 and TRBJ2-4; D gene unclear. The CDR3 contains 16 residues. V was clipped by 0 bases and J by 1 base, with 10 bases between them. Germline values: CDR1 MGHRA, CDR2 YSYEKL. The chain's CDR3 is CASSQESSAAKNIQYF. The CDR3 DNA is TGCGCCAGCAGCCAAGAGTCCAGTGCCGCCAAAAACATTCAGTACTTC.

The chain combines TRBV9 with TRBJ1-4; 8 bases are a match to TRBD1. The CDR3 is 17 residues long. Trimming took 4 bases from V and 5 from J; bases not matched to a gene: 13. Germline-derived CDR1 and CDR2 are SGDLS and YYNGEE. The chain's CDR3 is CASSPHSQTGGNEKLFF. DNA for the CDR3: TGTGCCAGCAGCCCCCATAGTCAAACAGGGGGGAATGAAAAACTGTTTTTT.

The CDR3 region has the DNA TGTGCCAGCAGTTGGGGACAAGACAATCAGCCCCAGCATTTT. It is translated as CASSWGQDNQPQHF. The chain recombines TRBV6-6 with TRBJ1-5; TRBD1 is a possible D gene (6 bases). The germline CDR1 and CDR2 sequences are MNHNY and SVGAGI (reference sequence). V was pared by 4 bases and J by 3 bases, with 10 bases between. The CDR3 length is 14 residues.

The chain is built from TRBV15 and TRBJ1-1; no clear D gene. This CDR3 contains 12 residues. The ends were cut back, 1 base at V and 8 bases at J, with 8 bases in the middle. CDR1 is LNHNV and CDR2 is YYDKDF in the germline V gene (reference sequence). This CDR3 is CATSRVRREAFF. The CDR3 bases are TGTGCCACCAGCAGAGTGAGGCGCGAAGCTTTCTTT.

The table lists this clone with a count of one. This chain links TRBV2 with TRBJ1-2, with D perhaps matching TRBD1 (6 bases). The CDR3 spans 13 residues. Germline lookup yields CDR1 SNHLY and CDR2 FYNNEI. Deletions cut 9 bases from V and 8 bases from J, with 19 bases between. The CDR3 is CASLWDTRFGYTF. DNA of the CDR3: TGTGCCAGTCTGTGGGACACAAGATTCGGCTACACCTTC.

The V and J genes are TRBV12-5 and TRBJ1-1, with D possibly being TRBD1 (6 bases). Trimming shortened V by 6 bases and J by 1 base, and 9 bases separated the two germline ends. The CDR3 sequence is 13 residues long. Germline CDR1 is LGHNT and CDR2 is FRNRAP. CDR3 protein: CASGPQGNTEAFF. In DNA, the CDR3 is TGTGCTAGTGGGCCACAGGGGAACACTGAAGCTTTCTTT.

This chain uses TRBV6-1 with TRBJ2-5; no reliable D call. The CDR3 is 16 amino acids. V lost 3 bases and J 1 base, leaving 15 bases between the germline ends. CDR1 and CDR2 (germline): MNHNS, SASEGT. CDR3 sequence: CASSDPDSGVQETQYF. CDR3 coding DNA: TGTGCCAGCAGTGACCCAGATTCAGGAGTCCAAGAGACCCAGTACTTC.

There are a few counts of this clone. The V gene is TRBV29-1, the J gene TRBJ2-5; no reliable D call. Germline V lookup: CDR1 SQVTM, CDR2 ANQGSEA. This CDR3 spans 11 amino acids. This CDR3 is CTIWAQETQYF. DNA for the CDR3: TGCACTATTTGGGCTCAAGAGACCCAGTACTTC.

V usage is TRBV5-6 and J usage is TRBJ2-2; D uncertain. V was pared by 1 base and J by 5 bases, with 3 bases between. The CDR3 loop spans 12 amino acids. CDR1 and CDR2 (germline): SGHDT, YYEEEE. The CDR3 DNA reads TGTGCCAGCAGCTTGACAACCGGGGAGCTGTTTTTT. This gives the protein CASSLTTGELFF.

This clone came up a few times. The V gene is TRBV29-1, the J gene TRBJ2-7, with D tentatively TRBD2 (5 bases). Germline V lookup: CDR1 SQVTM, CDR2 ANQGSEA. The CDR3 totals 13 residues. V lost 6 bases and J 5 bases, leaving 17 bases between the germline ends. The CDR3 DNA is TGCAGCGTCCCGGGAAGGTATGGGAACGAGCAGTACTTC. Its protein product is CSVPGRYGNEQYF.

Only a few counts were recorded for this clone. The CDR3 reads CAWSLQGYTEAFF. CDR3 bases: TGTGCCTGGAGCCTACAGGGATACACTGAAGCTTTCTTT. The chain has TRBV30 and TRBJ1-1; perhaps TRBD1 as D (6 bases). CDR1 and CDR2 (germline): GTSNPN, SVGIG (reference sequence). This CDR3 has 13 amino acids. The V end was cut by 3 bases, the J end by 3 bases, with 11 bases between.

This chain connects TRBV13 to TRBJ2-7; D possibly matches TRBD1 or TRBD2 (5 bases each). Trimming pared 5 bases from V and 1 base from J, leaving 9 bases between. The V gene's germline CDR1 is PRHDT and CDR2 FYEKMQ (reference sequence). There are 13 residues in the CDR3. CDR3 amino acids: CASSLGPSYEQYF. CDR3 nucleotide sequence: TGTGCCAGCAGCCTGGGACCATCCTACGAGCAGTACTTC. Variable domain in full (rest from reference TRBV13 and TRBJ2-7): AAGVIQSPRHLIKEKRETATLKCYPIPRHDTVYWYQQGPGQDPQFLISFYEKMQSDKGSIPDRFSAQQFSDYHSELNMSSLELGDSALYFCASSLGPSYEQYFGPGTRLTVT.

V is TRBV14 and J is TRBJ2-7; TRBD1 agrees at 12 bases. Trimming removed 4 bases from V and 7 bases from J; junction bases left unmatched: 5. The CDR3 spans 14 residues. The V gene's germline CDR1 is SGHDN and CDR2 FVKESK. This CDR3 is CASSPRDRGLEQYF. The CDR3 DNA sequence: TGTGCCAGCAGCCCTAGGGACAGGGGGCTTGAGCAGTACTTC.

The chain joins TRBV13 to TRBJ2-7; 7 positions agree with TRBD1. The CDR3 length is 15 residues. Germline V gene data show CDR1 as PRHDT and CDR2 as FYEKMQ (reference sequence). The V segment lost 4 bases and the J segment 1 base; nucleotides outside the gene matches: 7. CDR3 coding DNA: TGTGCCAGCAGCTCGCCGCTCAGGGGGTCCTACGAGCAGTACTTC. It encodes CASSSPLRGSYEQYF.

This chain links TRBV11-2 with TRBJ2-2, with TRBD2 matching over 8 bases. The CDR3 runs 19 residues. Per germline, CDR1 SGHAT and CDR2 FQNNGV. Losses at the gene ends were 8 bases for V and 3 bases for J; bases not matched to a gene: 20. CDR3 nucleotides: TGTGCCAGCGTCCCCCACGGGGGGGCCGATATCTACCACACCGGGGAGCTGTTTTTT. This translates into CASVPHGGADIYHTGELFF.

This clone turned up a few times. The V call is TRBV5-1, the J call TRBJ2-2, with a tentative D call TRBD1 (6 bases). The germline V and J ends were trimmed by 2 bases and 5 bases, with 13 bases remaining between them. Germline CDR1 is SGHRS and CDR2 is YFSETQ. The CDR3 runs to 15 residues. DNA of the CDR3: TGCGCCAGCAGCTTCACAGGGTCCCGAACCGGGGAGCTGTTTTTT. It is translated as CASSFTGSRTGELFF.

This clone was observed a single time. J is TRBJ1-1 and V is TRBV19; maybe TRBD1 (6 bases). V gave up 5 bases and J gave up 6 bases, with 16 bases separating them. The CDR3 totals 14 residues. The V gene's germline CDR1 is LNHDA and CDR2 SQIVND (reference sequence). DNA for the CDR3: TGTGCCAGTAGTCCCTTTTTGGGGGCAGCTGAAGCTTTCTTT. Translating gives CASSPFLGAAEAFF.

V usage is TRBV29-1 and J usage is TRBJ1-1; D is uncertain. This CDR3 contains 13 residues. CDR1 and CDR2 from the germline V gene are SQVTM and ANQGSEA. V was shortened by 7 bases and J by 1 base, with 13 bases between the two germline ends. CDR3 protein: CSERPSGNTEAFF. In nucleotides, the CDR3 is TGCAGCGAACGACCTTCGGGGAACACTGAAGCTTTCTTT.

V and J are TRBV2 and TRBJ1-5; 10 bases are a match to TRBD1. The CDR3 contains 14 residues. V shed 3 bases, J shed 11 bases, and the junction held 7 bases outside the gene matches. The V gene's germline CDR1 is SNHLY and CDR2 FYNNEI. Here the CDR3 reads CASSEGQGLSSQHF. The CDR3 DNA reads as TGTGCCAGCAGTGAGGGACAGGGGTTATCTTCCCAGCATTTT.

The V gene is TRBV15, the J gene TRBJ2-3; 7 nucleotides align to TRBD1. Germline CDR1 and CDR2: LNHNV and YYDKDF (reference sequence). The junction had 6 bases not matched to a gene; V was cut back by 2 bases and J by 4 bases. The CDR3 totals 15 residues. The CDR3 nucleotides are TGTGCCACCAGCAGATCGGGACAGAAGTCAGATACGCAGTATTTT. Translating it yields CATSRSGQKSDTQYF.

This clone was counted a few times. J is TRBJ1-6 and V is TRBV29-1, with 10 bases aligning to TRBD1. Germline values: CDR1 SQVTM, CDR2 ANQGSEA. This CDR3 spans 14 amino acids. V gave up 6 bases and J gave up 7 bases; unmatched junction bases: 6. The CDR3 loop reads CSVAGTGVNSPLHF. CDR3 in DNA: TGCAGCGTGGCCGGGACAGGGGTCAATTCACCCCTCCACTTT.

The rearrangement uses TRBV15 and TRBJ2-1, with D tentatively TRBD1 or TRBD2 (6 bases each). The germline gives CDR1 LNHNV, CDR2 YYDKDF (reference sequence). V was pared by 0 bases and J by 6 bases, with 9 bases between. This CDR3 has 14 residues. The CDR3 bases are TGTGCCACCAGCAGAGATGGAGGGGGCAATGAGCAGTTCTTC. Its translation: CATSRDGGGNEQFF. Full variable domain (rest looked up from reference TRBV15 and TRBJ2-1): DAMVIQNPRYQVTQFGKPVTLSCSQTLNHNVMYWYQQKSSQAPKLLFHYYDKDFNNEADTPDNFQSRRPNTSFCFLDIRSPGLGDTAMYLCATSRDGGGNEQFFGPGTRLTVL.

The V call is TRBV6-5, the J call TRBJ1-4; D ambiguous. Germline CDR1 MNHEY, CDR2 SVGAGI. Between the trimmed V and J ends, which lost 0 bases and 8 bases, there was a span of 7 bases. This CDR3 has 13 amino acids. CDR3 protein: CASSYSRNEKLFF. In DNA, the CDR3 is TGTGCCAGCAGTTACTCCAGGAACGAAAAACTGTTTTTT.